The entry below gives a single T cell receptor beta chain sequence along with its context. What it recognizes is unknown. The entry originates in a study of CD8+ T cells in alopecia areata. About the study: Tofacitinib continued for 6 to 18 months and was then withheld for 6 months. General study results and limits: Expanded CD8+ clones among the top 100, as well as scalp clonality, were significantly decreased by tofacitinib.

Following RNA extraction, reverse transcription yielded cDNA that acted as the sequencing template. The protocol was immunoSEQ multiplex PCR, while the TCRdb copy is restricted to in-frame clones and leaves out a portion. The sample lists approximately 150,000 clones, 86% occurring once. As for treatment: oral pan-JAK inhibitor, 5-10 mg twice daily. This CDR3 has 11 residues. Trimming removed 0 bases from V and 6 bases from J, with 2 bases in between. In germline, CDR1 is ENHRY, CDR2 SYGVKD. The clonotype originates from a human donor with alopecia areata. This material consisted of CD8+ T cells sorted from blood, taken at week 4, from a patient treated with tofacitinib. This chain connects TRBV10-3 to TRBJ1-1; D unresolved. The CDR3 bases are TGTGCCATCAGTGAGTCAGCTGAAGCTTTCTTT. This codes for CAISESAEAFF.